This entry lists 27 T cell receptor beta chains sequenced from one sample in a study of T cells after yellow fever vaccination. From the 5' RACE reads, TCRdb called clonotypes with MiXCR, one entry per CDR3 protein. The table includes approximately 96,000 distinct CDR3 sequences, 8.9% detected once. The input for sequencing was CD8+ T cells not binding an NS4B(214-222) dextramer, sorted from PBMCs, taken about 2 weeks after the first yellow fever vaccination. The receptors stem from a man younger than 35 who received the YFV17D yellow fever vaccine.

V and J are TRBV19 and TRBJ2-7; TRBD1 agrees at 8 bases. Germline V gene lookup returns CDR1 LNHDA and CDR2 SQIVND (reference sequence). Germline trimming cut 1 base from V and 4 bases from J; bases unmatched to any gene: 3. The CDR3 contains 14 residues. DNA for the CDR3: TGTGCCAGTAGTATAGGGACAGGGCTGTACGAGCAGTACTTC. Protein product: CASSIGTGLYEQYF.

This clonotype occurred a few times. The V gene is TRBV7-3, the J gene TRBJ2-2, with a possible D match to TRBD1 (6 bases). This CDR3 is 14 amino acids long. CDR1 SGHTA and CDR2 FQGTGA come from the germline V gene. With 10 bases removed from V and 0 bases from J, the gap between germline ends came to 12 bases. The DNA of the CDR3 is TGTGCCACCAACAGGGACACGAACACCGGGGAGCTGTTTTTT. It translates to CATNRDTNTGELFF.

The chain carries TRBV15 and TRBJ1-5, with no clear D. The V gene's germline CDR1 is LNHNV and CDR2 YYDKDF (reference sequence). The CDR3 contains 16 residues. Trimming stripped 0 bases from V and 4 bases from J, with 13 bases between. CDR3 nucleotides: TGTGCCACCAGCAGAGATTTCTCCCAGAGAAATCAGCCCCAGCATTTT. Translation gives CATSRDFSQRNQPQHF. Combining the CDR3 with reference TRBV15 and TRBJ1-5 gives the whole variable domain DAMVIQNPRYQVTQFGKPVTLSCSQTLNHNVMYWYQQKSSQAPKLLFHYYDKDFNNEADTPDNFQSRRPNTSFCFLDIRSPGLGDTAMYLCATSRDFSQRNQPQHFGDGTRLSIL.

This clonotype was seen only a few times. The chain employs TRBV2 and TRBJ2-3; 15 positions match TRBD2. The J segment lost 5 bases and the V segment lost 6 bases, leaving 12 bases of the junction unmatched. The CDR3 covers 18 residues. The germline gives CDR1 SNHLY, CDR2 FYNNEI. DNA of the CDR3: TGTGCCAGCAGGGATCGGACTAGCGGGGGGGCTTCACGAGATACGCAGTATTTT. Amino acids: CASRDRTSGGASRDTQYF.

The gene calls are TRBV6-5 and TRBJ2-3; tentatively, D is TRBD1 or TRBD2 (6 bases each). CDR1 is MNHEY and CDR2 is SVGAGI in the germline V gene. The CDR3 spans 16 residues. Between the trimmed V and J ends, which lost 1 base and 0 bases, there was a span of 11 bases. CDR3 coding DNA: TGTGCCAGCAGTTACTTGGGGGGCTCCAGCACAGATACGCAGTATTTT. It codes for CASSYLGGSSTDTQYF.

The table lists this clonotype with a few counts. The chain uses TRBV4-3 and TRBJ2-2, with D maybe TRBD2 (6 bases). The V and J ends lost 5 bases and 3 bases respectively, with 10 bases between them. Germline V CDR1 and CDR2: LGHNA, YSLEER. The CDR3 is made up of 14 amino acids. DNA for the CDR3: TGCGCCAGCAGCTTAGGGGACTACACCGGGGAGCTGTTTTTT. It is translated as CASSLGDYTGELFF.

This chain connects TRBV19 to TRBJ2-4; D remains ambiguous. This CDR3 region has 15 residues. Per germline, CDR1 LNHDA and CDR2 SQIVND (reference sequence). V shed 5 bases and J shed 0 bases, with 11 bases lying between them. In DNA form, the CDR3 reads TGTGCCAGTAGTGAGTTTCAAATAGCCAAAAACATTCAGTACTTC. Translation: CASSEFQIAKNIQYF.

Regarding this clonotype: A clone one base away is much larger, so this may be a read error. Likely a read error: the CDR3 ends without its conserved phenylalanine or tryptophan. The chain is built from TRBV12-3 or TRBV12-4 and TRBJ1-1; D may be TRBD1 (6 bases). This CDR3 has 12 residues. Trimming took off 5 bases at V and 3 bases at J, with 7 bases between the two ends. CDR3 protein: CASSPGDTEAFS. In DNA form, the CDR3 reads TGTGCCAGCAGTCCAGGGGACACTGAAGCTTTCTCT.

There are a few counts of this clonotype. This chain uses TRBV6-1 with TRBJ2-1; D remains unclear. V lost 6 bases, J lost 0 bases, and 12 bases lay in between. Germline lookup yields CDR1 MNHNS and CDR2 SASEGT. This CDR3 has 15 amino acids. CDR3 sequence reads: CASSSAESSYNEQFF. The CDR3 nucleotides read TGTGCCAGCAGCTCTGCAGAAAGCTCCTACAATGAGCAGTTCTTC.

Many counts were recorded for this clonotype. CDR3 sequence: CAISEAGTYEQYF. The CDR3 DNA reads TGTGCCATCAGTGAGGCAGGTACCTACGAGCAGTACTTC. The rearrangement links TRBV10-3 to TRBJ2-7; D remains ambiguous. The V gene lost 2 bases and the J gene lost 2 bases, with 7 bases spanning the gap. There are 13 residues in the CDR3. Looked up from germline, CDR1 is ENHRY and CDR2 is SYGVKD.

This clonotype was seen only a few times. The V and J genes are TRBV6-2 or TRBV6-3 and TRBJ2-1; TRBD2 aligns across 13 bases. V trimming: 6 bases; J trimming: 8 bases; junction bases outside the gene matches: 7. Germline-derived CDR1 and CDR2 are MNHEY and SVGEGT. The CDR3 length is 15 residues. Written as DNA, the CDR3 is TGTGCCAGCAGATCTGGACTAGCGGGGGCGGATGAGCAGTTCTTC. It specifies CASRSGLAGADEQFF.

The rearrangement links TRBV7-8 to TRBJ2-5, with 7 nucleotides matching TRBD1. The V gene end was trimmed by 1 base and the J gene end by 5 bases; junction bases not matched to a gene: 4. CDR1 is SGHVS and CDR2 is FQNEAQ in the germline V gene. The CDR3 sequence is 14 residues long. In DNA form, the CDR3 reads TGTGCCAGCAGCTTAGGGGCAGGGGGTGAGACCCAGTACTTC. Its protein is CASSLGAGGETQYF.

The rearrangement joins TRBV19 to TRBJ1-2; 9 bases are a match to TRBD1. V was pared by 5 bases and J by 8 bases, with 9 bases of the junction left unmatched. This CDR3 contains 14 residues. Per germline, CDR1 LNHDA and CDR2 SQIVND (reference sequence). For the CDR3, the DNA is TGTGCCAGTAGTTCACAGGGGGCTTCGGAAGGCTACACCTTC. It is translated as CASSSQGASEGYTF.

This clonotype was seen many times. This sequence joins TRBV24-1 and TRBJ2-1; D assignment may be TRBD1 or TRBD2 (5 bases each). CDR1 is KGHDR, CDR2 SFDVKD, per germline. Trimming took off 4 bases at V and 7 bases at J, with 16 bases between the two ends. This CDR3 has 15 residues. The CDR3 sequence: CATSDSGRDENEQFF. The CDR3 DNA reads as TGTGCCACCAGTGACTCGGGACGAGATGAAAATGAGCAGTTCTTC.

This clonotype was counted only a few times. V gene TRBV20-1 combines with J gene TRBJ1-1, with 11 nucleotides matching TRBD1. J was trimmed by 1 base and V by 6 bases; bases with no gene match: 13. Germline V lookup: CDR1 DFQATT, CDR2 SNEGSKA (reference sequence). The CDR3 has 17 amino acids. CDR3 sequence (DNA): TGCAGTGCCCGGGGTTGGACAGGGGGCTCGGAGAACACTGAAGCTTTCTTT. As protein: CSARGWTGGSENTEAFF.

This clonotype was counted between two and nine times. The chain links TRBV5-1 to TRBJ2-1, with TRBD1 as a possible D gene (6 bases). Trimming took 4 bases from V and 2 from J, leaving 10 bases between them. This CDR3 is 14 amino acids long. Germline V gene data show CDR1 as SGHRS and CDR2 as YFSETQ. The CDR3 bases are TGCGCCAGCAGCCCCAGGGGCACCTACAATGAGCAGTTCTTC. Its translation is CASSPRGTYNEQFF. The variable domain in full, completed from reference TRBV5-1 and TRBJ2-1, reads KAGVTQTPRYLIKTRGQQVTLSCSPISGHRSVSWYQQTPGQGLQFLFEYFSETQRNKGNFPGRFSGRQFSNSRSEMNVSTLELGDSALYLCASSPRGTYNEQFFGPGTRLTVL.

This clonotype came up a few times. The chain links TRBV15 to TRBJ2-5; D ambiguous. V was clipped by 1 base and J by 5 bases, with 14 bases between them. Germline loops: CDR1 LNHNV, CDR2 YYDKDF (reference sequence). This CDR3 has 15 residues. The CDR3 coding sequence is TGTGCCACCAGCAGAGCTACGGGCTTGGGGGAGACCCAGTACTTC. Residues: CATSRATGLGETQYF.

This chain uses TRBV29-1 with TRBJ1-2; 7 bases agree with TRBD1. The trim removed 2 bases at V and 7 bases at J, leaving 4 bases unmatched. The CDR3 is 12 amino acids. CDR1 is SQVTM, CDR2 ANQGSEA, per germline. The CDR3 region has the DNA TGCAGCGTTGAACCACAGGGGCCTGGCTACACCTTC. This codes for CSVEPQGPGYTF.

This clonotype has more than one count but fewer than ten. The rearrangement joins TRBV20-1 to TRBJ1-1, with 7 positions matching TRBD1. V trimming: 5 bases; J trimming: 4 bases; junction bases outside the gene matches: 13. The germline gives CDR1 DFQATT, CDR2 SNEGSKA (reference sequence). CDR3 size: 15 residues. CDR3 DNA: TGCAGTGCTTCATATCCTGAGGACAGGACCACTGAAGCTTTCTTT. Its translation is CSASYPEDRTTEAFF.

The J gene is TRBJ1-1, the V gene TRBV6-1, with TRBD1 as a possible D gene (5 bases). Between the trimmed V and J ends, which lost 5 bases and 6 bases, there was a span of 13 bases. The CDR3 sequence is 13 residues long. The germline CDR1 and CDR2 sequences are MNHNS and SASEGT. Here the CDR3 reads CASSTQGVSEAFF. CDR3 DNA: TGTGCCAGCAGTACCCAAGGGGTCTCTGAAGCTTTCTTT.

The V and J genes are TRBV7-9 and TRBJ2-1, with a possible D match to TRBD2 (5 bases). Germline V lookup: CDR1 SEHNR, CDR2 FQNEAQ (reference sequence). The CDR3 is made up of 12 amino acids. The V and J ends lost 4 bases and 10 bases respectively, with 11 bases between them. CDR3 protein: CASSSVGGEQFF. CDR3 DNA: TGTGCCAGCAGCTCGGTCGGCGGGGAGCAGTTCTTC.

The chain carries TRBV20-1 and TRBJ2-7, with 7 bases matching TRBD1. The CDR3 spans 15 residues. CDR1 DFQATT and CDR2 SNEGSKA come from the germline V gene (reference sequence). V was clipped by 2 bases and J by 4 bases; unmatched bases: 11. This CDR3 is CSARSTRDSIYEQYF. CDR3 DNA sequence: TGCAGTGCTAGATCAACCCGGGACAGCATTTACGAGCAGTACTTC.

This clonotype has only a few counts. This rearrangement joins TRBV6-2 or TRBV6-3 to TRBJ2-7; D unresolved. From germline, CDR1 is MNHEY and CDR2 SVGEGT. The CDR3 is 12 residues long. Trimming removed 8 bases at V and 0 bases at J, with 8 bases between. The CDR3 sequence: CASGRSSYEQYF. Here the CDR3 DNA reads TGTGCCAGCGGTAGGAGCTCCTACGAGCAGTACTTC.

The gene calls are TRBV7-8 and TRBJ2-7; maybe TRBD1 (6 bases). The CDR3 consists of 15 residues. Trimming stripped 1 base from V and 6 bases from J, with 16 bases between. The germline gives CDR1 SGHVS, CDR2 FQNEAQ. The CDR3 sequence: CASSLEGVARAEQYF. CDR3 nucleotide sequence: TGTGCCAGCAGCTTAGAGGGGGTGGCTAGGGCCGAGCAGTACTTC.

This chain uses TRBV7-9 with TRBJ1-5; 7 bases map to TRBD1. Per germline, CDR1 SEHNR and CDR2 FQNEAQ (reference sequence). The CDR3 covers 14 residues. Trimming at V came to 6 bases and at J to 7 bases, leaving 9 bases not matched to a gene. The CDR3 reads CASSPSTGRQPQHF. The CDR3 bases are TGTGCCAGCAGTCCCTCGACAGGGAGGCAGCCCCAGCATTTT.

At least ten counts were recorded for this clonotype. The chain joins TRBV11-2 to TRBJ2-3, with a tentative D call TRBD1 (6 bases). The CDR3 extends over 16 amino acids. The V and J ends lost 4 bases and 3 bases respectively, with 17 bases between them. In germline, CDR1 is SGHAT, CDR2 FQNNGV. The CDR3 protein is CASSSGYGQGTDTQYF. In DNA, the CDR3 is TGTGCCAGCAGCTCAGGTTATGGGCAGGGGACAGATACGCAGTATTTT.

This clonotype has just a few counts. The chain couples TRBV4-2 to TRBJ2-3; 12 bases fit TRBD2. Germline-derived CDR1 and CDR2 are LGHNA and YNFKEQ. The CDR3 is 19 residues long. The J segment lost 2 bases and the V segment lost 1 base, leaving 10 bases of the junction unmatched. Here the CDR3 reads CASSQATSGGLTHTDTQYF. CDR3 sequence (DNA): TGTGCCAGCAGCCAAGCGACTAGCGGGGGCCTCACTCACACAGATACGCAGTATTTT.